This T cell receptor (beta chain) derives from a study of blood T cell repertoires in COVID-19. The wider study: Acute and convalescent COVID-19 specimens originated in the United States, Italy and Spain. Sample material is recorded as cDNA or gDNA derived from T cells, B-cell-depleted T cells, or PBMCs.

Germline assignment: CDR1 MGHRA and CDR2 YSYEKL. The CDR3 has 15 residues. V was shortened by 3 bases and J by 5 bases, with 14 bases between the two germline ends. As originally analysed: Amplification of reference gene primers was used by the study to estimate nucleated cell counts. Assay used: immunoSEQ multiplex PCR; TCRdb lists only in-frame clones, some missing. V, J and clone size were drawn from that table, and D and trimming were deduced from the DNA. The data hold 90,000 to 100,000 clones, with roughly 82% observed a single time. Sequencing used peripheral blood. The chain links TRBV4-1 to TRBJ1-5; D possibly corresponds to TRBD1 (5 bases). The sequence derives from a man older than 75 with acute or convalescent COVID-19. CDR3 DNA: TGCGCCAGCAGCCATGACACCGGCAGGGATCAGCCCCAGCATTTT. It is translated as CASSHDTGRDQPQHF.